One sample yielded the 2 T cell receptor beta chains listed below, sequenced in a study of cytomegalovirus exposure and HLA in healthy donors. Both 60 Vbeta primers and 13 Jbeta primers went into the PCR. Profiled with immunoSEQ multiplex PCR; TCRdb holds only in-frame clones, not every one. The table shows roughly 78,000 clones, with over 55% occurring only once. Sequenced material: PBMCs. The receptors shown here come from a man aged 25 to 45 in good health and CMV-seropositive.

In this sample, this clone is hyperexpanded. This sample includes further DNA sequences coding for the same CDR3. The rearrangement uses TRBV19 and TRBJ1-2, with D unclear. V lost 1 base and J lost 8, with 11 bases in between. From germline, CDR1 is LNHDA and CDR2 SQIVND (reference sequence). This CDR3 comprises 13 residues. CDR3 sequence: CASSIVPGKGYTF. CDR3 DNA: TGTGCCAGTAGTATAGTCCCGGGTAAGGGCTACACCTTC.

Concerning this clone: At one boundary the junction diverges from the germline segment, which might be a read error. This chain joins TRBV5-6 and TRBJ2-3; 10 positions agree with TRBD2. CDR3 length: 14 amino acids. CDR1 and CDR2 (germline): SGHDT, YYEEEE. CDR3 sequence reads: CAGSLAAGGHTQYF. In DNA, the CDR3 is TGTGCCGGCAGCTTGGCAGCGGGGGGGCATACGCAGTATTTT.